Listed here are 3 T cell receptor beta chains from one sample, sequenced in a study of CD8+ T cells in alopecia areata. As the sequencing template, cDNA was produced by extracting RNA and reverse transcribing it. This table comes from immunoSEQ multiplex PCR, and its TCRdb copy is limited to in-frame clones, with some not included. Of approximately 99,000 clones in the sample, about 50% were seen once. What was sequenced was NKG2D-low CD8+ T cells sorted from blood. The source is a human donor with alopecia areata.

The chain joins TRBV4-1 to TRBJ1-5; perhaps TRBD1 as D (5 bases). The germline V gene has CDR1 MGHRA and CDR2 YSYEKL. V lost 4 bases, J lost 4 bases, and 11 bases lay in between. CDR3 length equals 14 residues. The CDR3 reads CASSPITGNQPQHF. CDR3 coding DNA: TGCGCCAGCAGCCCGATCACAGGTAATCAGCCCCAGCATTTT.

The J gene is TRBJ2-7, the V gene TRBV7-9; D remains ambiguous. The CDR3 extends over 13 amino acids. The germline V gene has CDR1 SEHNR and CDR2 FQNEAQ (reference sequence). V lost 2 bases and J lost 3, with 8 bases in between. The CDR3 DNA reads as TGTGCCAGCAGCTTACCCCCTCGCTACGAGCAGTACTTC. It translates to CASSLPPRYEQYF.

In this sample, this clone turned up once. This chain joins TRBV6-6 and TRBJ1-3, with D tentatively TRBD1 (5 bases). CDR1 and CDR2 (germline): MNHNY, SVGAGI (reference sequence). Trimming cost V 8 bases and J 4 bases, with 12 bases left between them. The CDR3 is 13 amino acids. The CDR3 region is CASSRGSGNTIYF. The CDR3 coding sequence is TGTGCCAGCTCTAGGGGTTCCGGAAACACCATATATTTT.